What follows describes a single T cell receptor beta chain. The antigen remains unidentified. This sample was taken from a study of persistence of HIV-infected CD4 T cells. The immunoSEQ assay was version 4, run in survey mode. Clones were read by immunoSEQ multiplex PCR, and TCRdb kept only the in-frame ones, dropping some. The sample has around 42,000 clones, around 78% seen once; the top ten hold more than 13%. Cells were stimulated with overlapping HIV-1 Gag 15-mer peptides. Sorted nonresponding memory CD4+ T cells were CD40L-negative, CD69-negative, CD45RO-high. The sequence was obtained from an adult man with HIV who was CMV-seropositive. Sequencing used CD4+ T cells sorted from PBMCs after roughly 19-hour stimulation, obtained from a patient who received antiretroviral therapy.

CDR3 nucleotides: TGTGCCAGCAGTTTAGAAGGGGCTCAGGGCTACACCTTC. Translating gives CASSLEGAQGYTF. The chain employs TRBV28 and TRBJ1-2; TRBD1 is a possible D gene (5 bases). Germline values: CDR1 MDHEN, CDR2 SYDVKM. The V end was cut by 2 bases, the J end by 8 bases, with 12 bases between. The CDR3 totals 13 residues.